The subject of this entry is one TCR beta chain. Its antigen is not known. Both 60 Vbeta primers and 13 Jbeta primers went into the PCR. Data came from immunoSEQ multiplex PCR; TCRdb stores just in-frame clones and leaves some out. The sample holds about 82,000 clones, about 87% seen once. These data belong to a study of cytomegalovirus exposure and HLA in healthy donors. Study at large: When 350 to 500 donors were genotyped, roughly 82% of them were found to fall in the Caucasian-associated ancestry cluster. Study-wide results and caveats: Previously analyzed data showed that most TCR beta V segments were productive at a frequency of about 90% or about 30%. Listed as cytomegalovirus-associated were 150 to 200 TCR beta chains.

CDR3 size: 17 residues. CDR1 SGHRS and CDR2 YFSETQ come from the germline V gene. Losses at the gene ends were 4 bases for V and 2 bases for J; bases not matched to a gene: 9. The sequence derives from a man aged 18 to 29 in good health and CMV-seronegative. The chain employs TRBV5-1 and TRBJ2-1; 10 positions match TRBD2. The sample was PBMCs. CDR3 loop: CASSLSSTSGAYNEQFF. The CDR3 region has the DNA TGCGCCAGCAGCCTATCAAGTACTAGCGGGGCCTACAATGAGCAGTTCTTC.